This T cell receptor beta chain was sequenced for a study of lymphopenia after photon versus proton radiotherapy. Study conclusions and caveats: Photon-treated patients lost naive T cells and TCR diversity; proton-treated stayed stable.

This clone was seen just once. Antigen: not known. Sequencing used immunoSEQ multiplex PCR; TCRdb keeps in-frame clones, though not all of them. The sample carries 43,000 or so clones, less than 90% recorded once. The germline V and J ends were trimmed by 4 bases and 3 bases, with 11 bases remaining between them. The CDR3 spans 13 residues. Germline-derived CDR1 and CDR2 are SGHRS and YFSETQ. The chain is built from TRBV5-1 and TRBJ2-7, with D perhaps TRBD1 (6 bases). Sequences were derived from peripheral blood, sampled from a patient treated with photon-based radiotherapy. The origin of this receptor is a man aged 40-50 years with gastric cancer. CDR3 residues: CASSRGQDYEQYF. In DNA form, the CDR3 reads TGCGCCAGCAGCCGGGGACAAGACTACGAGCAGTACTTC.